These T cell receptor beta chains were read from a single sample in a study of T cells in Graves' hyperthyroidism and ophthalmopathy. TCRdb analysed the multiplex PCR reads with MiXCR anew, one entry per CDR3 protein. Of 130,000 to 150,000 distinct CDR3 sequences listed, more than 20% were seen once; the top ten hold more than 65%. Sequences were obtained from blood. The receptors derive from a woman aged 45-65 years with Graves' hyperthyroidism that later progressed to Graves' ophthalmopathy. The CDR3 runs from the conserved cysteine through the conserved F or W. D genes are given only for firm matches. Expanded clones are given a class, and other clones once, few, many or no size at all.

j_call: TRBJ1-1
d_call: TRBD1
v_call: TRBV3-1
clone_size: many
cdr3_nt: TGTGCCAGCAGCCACCCCGACAGGGGGAACACTGAAGCTTTCTTT
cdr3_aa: CASSHPDRGNTEAFF

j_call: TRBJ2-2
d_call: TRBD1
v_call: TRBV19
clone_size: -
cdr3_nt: TGTGCCAGTCGGCGCGCAGGGGGCGCTGGGGCCGGGGAGCTGTTTTTT
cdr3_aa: CASRRAGGAGAGELFF

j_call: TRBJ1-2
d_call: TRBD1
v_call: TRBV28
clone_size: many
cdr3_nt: TGTGCCAGCAGGCAAGGGGGGGCGCAGGGGGCTAACTATGGCTACACCTTC
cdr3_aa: CASRQGGAQGANYGYTF

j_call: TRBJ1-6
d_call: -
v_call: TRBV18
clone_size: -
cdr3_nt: TGTGCCAGCTCACCAGAGATCGCATCACCCCTCCACTTT
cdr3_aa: CASSPEIASPLHF

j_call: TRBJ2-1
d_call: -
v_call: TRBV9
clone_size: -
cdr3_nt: TGTGCCAGCAGCGTAACCTGGGCAGGGGTTAATGAGCAGTTCTTC
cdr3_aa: CASSVTWAGVNEQFF

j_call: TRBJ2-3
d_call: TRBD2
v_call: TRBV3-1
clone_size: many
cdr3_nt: TGTGCCAGCAGCCCCCGACTAGCGGGGCTAAGCACAGATACGCAGTATTTT
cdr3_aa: CASSPRLAGLSTDTQYF

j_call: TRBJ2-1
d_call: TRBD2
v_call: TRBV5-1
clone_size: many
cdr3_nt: TGCGCCAGCATGGTTCAGCGGGGACTAGCGGGGATGAGCTCCTACAATGAGCAGTTCTTC
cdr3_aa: CASMVQRGLAGMSSYNEQFF

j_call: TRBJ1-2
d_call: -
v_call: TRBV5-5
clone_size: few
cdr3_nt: TGTGCCAGCAGCCTCGGGACAACTTCGCTAGGCTACACCTTC
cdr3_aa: CASSLGTTSLGYTF

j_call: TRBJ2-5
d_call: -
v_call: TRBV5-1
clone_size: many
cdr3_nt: TGCGCCAGCAGCTTGGCCGGCTCAAAAGAGACCCAGTACTTC
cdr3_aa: CASSLAGSKETQYF

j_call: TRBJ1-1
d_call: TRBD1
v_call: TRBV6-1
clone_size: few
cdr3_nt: TGTGCCACCTCGGGACAGATGAACACTGAAGCTTTCTTT
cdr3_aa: CATSGQMNTEAFF

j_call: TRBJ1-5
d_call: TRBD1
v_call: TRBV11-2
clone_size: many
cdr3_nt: TGTGCCAGCAGCTTAGAGGGACAGGCAGGTCAGCCCCAGCATTTT
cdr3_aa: CASSLEGQAGQPQHF

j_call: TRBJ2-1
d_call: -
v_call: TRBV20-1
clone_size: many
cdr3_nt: TGCAGTGCTAGAGATCTCCGGGGTCGCTACAATGAGCAGTTCTTC
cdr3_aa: CSARDLRGRYNEQFF

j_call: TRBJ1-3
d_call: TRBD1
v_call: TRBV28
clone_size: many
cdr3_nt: TGTGCCAGCAGCCATACGACAGGGCCTGGAAACACCATATATTTT
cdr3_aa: CASSHTTGPGNTIYF

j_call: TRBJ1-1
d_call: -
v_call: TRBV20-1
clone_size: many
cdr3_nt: TGCAGTGCTATTCGGATGAACACTGAAGCTTTCTTT
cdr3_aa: CSAIRMNTEAFF

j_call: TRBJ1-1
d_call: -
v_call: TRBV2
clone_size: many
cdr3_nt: TGTGCCAGCCGCGCTCTAGCGGGGGGCAGGTATGAAGCTTTCTTT
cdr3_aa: CASRALAGGRYEAFF

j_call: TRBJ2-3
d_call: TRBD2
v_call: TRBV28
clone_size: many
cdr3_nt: TGTGCCAGCACCCGCTCCGGGACTAGCGGGAGGGCGGGCACAGATACGCAGTATTTT
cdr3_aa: CASTRSGTSGRAGTDTQYF

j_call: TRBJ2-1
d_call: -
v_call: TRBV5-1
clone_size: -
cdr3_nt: TGCGCCAGCAGCTTGGGTTCAGGGGGGGCTTGGGCAGAGCAGTTCTTC
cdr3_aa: CASSLGSGGAWAEQFF

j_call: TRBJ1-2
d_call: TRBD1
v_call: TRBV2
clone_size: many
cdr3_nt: TGTGCCAGCAATTTCGGACAGGGGGCATATGGCTACACCTTC
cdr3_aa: CASNFGQGAYGYTF

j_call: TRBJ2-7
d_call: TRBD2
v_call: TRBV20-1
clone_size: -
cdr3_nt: TGCAGTGGCGGGGGGCAGGTGAGCTCCTACGAGCAGTACTTC
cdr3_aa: CSGGGQVSSYEQYF

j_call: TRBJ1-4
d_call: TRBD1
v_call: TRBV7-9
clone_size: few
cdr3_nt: TGTGCCAGCAGCCACCCCAGGGGGGGGAATGAAAAACTGTTTTTT
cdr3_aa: CASSHPRGGNEKLFF

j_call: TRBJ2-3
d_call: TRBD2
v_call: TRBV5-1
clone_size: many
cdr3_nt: TGCGCCAGCAGGCTAGCGGGAGGAAGAACGGTCGGAGATACGCAGTATTTT
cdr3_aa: CASRLAGGRTVGDTQYF

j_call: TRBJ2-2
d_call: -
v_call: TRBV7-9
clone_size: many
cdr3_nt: TGTGCCACGGGGAAGGCCTTGAATGGTATCGGGGAGCTGTTTTTT
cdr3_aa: CATGKALNGIGELFF

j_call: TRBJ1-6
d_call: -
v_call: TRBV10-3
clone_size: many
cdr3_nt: TGTGCCATCAGTGAACAGGGTACCTATAATTCACCCCTCCACTTT
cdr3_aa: CAISEQGTYNSPLHF

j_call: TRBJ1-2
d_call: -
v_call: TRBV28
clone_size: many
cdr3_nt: TGTGCCAGCAGTACGACAGACTATGGCTACACCTTC
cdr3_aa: CASSTTDYGYTF

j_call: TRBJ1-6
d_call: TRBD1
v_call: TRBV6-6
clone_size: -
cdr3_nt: TGTGCCAGCAGTTACGGTGGACAGGGAATTTCACCCCTCCACTTT
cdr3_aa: CASSYGGQGISPLHF

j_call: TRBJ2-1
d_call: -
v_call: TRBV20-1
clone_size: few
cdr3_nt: TGCAGTGCTAGCCCCCCCAGAAGGGATGAGCAGTTCTTC
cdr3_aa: CSASPPRRDEQFF

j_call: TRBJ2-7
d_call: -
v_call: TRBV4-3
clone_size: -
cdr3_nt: TGCGCCAGCAGCCAAGAATCTGGTCCCTACGAGCAGTACTTC
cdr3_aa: CASSQESGPYEQYF

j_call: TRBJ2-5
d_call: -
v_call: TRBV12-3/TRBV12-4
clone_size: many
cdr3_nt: TGTGCCAGCAGTTTCCGGACAGTCCAAGAGACCCAGTACTTC
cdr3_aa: CASSFRTVQETQYF

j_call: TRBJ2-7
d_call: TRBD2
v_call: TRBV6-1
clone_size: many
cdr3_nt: TGTGCCAGCAGTGTACGACTAGCGGGGGAATACGAGCAGTACTTC
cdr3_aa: CASSVRLAGEYEQYF

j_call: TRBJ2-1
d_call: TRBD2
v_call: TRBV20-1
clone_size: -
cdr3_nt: TGCAGTGTGGGACTAGCGGGGGGGCCTAGTGAGCAGTTCTTC
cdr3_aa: CSVGLAGGPSEQFF